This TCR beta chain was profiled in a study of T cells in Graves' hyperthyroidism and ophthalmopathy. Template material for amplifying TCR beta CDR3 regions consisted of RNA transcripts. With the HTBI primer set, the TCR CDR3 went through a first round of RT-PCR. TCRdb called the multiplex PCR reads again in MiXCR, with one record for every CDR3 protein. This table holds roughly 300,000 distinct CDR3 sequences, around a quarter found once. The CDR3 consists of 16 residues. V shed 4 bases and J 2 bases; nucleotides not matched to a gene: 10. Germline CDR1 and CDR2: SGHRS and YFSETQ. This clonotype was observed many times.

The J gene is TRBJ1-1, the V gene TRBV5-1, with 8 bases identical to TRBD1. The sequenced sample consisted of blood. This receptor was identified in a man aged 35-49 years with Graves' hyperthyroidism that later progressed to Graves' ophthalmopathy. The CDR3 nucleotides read TGCGCCAGCAGCCAACGACCCCAGGGGGCAAACACTGAAGCTTTCTTT. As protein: CASSQRPQGANTEAFF.